The clone carrying this T cell receptor beta chain was seen a few times. This sample is drawn from a study of cytomegalovirus exposure and HLA in healthy donors. Vbeta (60) and Jbeta (13) primers were used in the PCR. Produced via immunoSEQ multiplex PCR; TCRdb's table is partial and in-frame only. The sample lists roughly 200,000 clones; 70% were seen once. Germline loops: CDR1 LGHNA, CDR2 YSLEER. The CDR3 consists of 14 residues. The ends lost 6 bases at V and 5 bases at J; junction bases unmatched: 10. Sequenced: PBMCs. The gene calls are TRBV4-3 and TRBJ2-7; TRBD2 aligns across 7 bases. The TCR was taken from a man in his forties in good health and CMV-seropositive. This chain's CDR3 is CASSPNVGGNEQYF. DNA for the CDR3: TGCGCCAGCAGTCCTAACGTCGGGGGGAACGAGCAGTACTTC.